Following are 16 T cell receptor beta chains from one sample sequenced in a study of T cells in Graves' hyperthyroidism and ophthalmopathy. It was RNA transcripts that yielded the amplified TCR beta CDR3 regions. Researchers ran a first-round RT-PCR on the TCR CDR3 using the HTBI primer set. One entry per CDR3 protein, called by TCRdb with MiXCR from the multiplex PCR reads. This repertoire shows about 400,000 distinct CDR3 sequences, around an eighth found once; its top ten account for approximately 27%. Sequencing was carried out using blood. The source is a man aged 45-65 years with Graves' ophthalmopathy.

This clonotype was picked up many times. CDR3 protein: CASRRDRGRYEQYF. The CDR3, as DNA: TGTGCCAGCAGAAGGGACAGGGGGCGGTACGAGCAGTACTTC. The rearrangement joins TRBV27 to TRBJ2-7; 12 bases align to TRBD1. The CDR3 length is 14 residues. Germline CDR1 and CDR2: MNHEY and SMNVEV (reference sequence). Germline trimming cut 6 bases from V and 4 bases from J; bases unmatched to any gene: 4.

The V and J genes are TRBV29-1 and TRBJ1-1; TRBD1 aligns across 7 bases. Germline loops: CDR1 SQVTM, CDR2 ANQGSEA. The CDR3 has 16 residues. V dropped 7 bases and J dropped 3; count of bases not matched to a gene: 17. The CDR3 nucleotides are TGCAGCGCTGGGGGGACAGAAAGGGGCTACGACACTGAAGCTTTCTTT. Translating it yields CSAGGTERGYDTEAFF.

Many counts were recorded for this clonotype. The V and J genes are TRBV27 and TRBJ2-7; 13 nucleotides line up with TRBD2. The CDR3 consists of 15 residues. The V gene end was trimmed by 7 bases and the J gene end by 5 bases; junction bases not matched to a gene: 8. In germline, CDR1 is MNHEY, CDR2 SMNVEV (reference sequence). The CDR3 loop reads CASKPRLAGGNEQYF. The CDR3 DNA reads TGTGCCAGCAAACCCCGACTAGCGGGAGGTAACGAGCAGTACTTC.

This clonotype was counted at least ten times. The genes are TRBV7-2 and TRBJ2-7; 7 positions match TRBD2. The CDR3 contains 15 residues. Germline V lookup: CDR1 SGHTA, CDR2 FQGNSA. Trimming took 4 bases from V and 3 from J; bases not matched to a gene: 9. The CDR3 nucleotides are TGTGCCAGCAGCTCGGGGAGCGGGAAGAACTACGAGCAGTACTTC. Its protein is CASSSGSGKNYEQYF. Looking up the rest from reference TRBV7-2 and TRBJ2-7 gives the full variable domain: GAGVSQSPSNKVTEKGKDVELRCDPISGHTALYWYRQSLGQGLEFLIYFQGNSAPDKSGLPSDRFSAERTGGSVSTLTIQRTQQEDSAVYLCASSSGSGKNYEQYFGPGTRLTVT.

The sample holds a few counts of this clonotype. The V gene is TRBV4-1, the J gene TRBJ2-3; possible D gene TRBD2, 6 bases. This CDR3 comprises 16 residues. The germline CDR1 and CDR2 sequences are MGHRA and YSYEKL. The ends were cut back, 4 bases at V and 2 bases at J, with 16 bases in the middle. CDR3 coding DNA: TGCGCCAGCAGCCCATTACAGGAGGGAGCCACAGATACGCAGTATTTT. Protein product: CASSPLQEGATDTQYF.

This clonotype was seen many times. The chain joins TRBV3-1 to TRBJ1-4; a weak D match, TRBD1 (5 bases). Germline V lookup: CDR1 LGHDT, CDR2 YNNKEL (reference sequence). CDR3 size: 15 residues. Trimming pared 4 bases from V and 0 bases from J, leaving 9 bases between. In DNA form, the CDR3 reads TGTGCCAGCAGCCCGACAGAAGCAACTAATGAAAAACTGTTTTTT. The encoded protein is CASSPTEATNEKLFF.

This clonotype was counted between two and nine times. This sequence joins TRBV5-1 and TRBJ2-5; tentatively, D is TRBD1 or TRBD2 (6 bases each). The V and J ends lost 4 bases and 9 bases respectively, with 16 bases between them. The germline gives CDR1 SGHRS, CDR2 YFSETQ. This CDR3 region has 13 residues. CDR3 region: CASSLGGYPAQYF. For the CDR3, the DNA is TGCGCCAGCAGCCTCGGGGGCTACCCGGCCCAGTACTTC. Drawing the rest from reference TRBV5-1 and TRBJ2-5, the complete variable domain is KAGVTQTPRYLIKTRGQQVTLSCSPISGHRSVSWYQQTPGQGLQFLFEYFSETQRNKGNFPGRFSGRQFSNSRSEMNVSTLELGDSALYLCASSLGGYPAQYFGPGTRLLVL.

In this sample, this clonotype turned up a few times. The chain is built from TRBV19 and TRBJ2-3; TRBD2 is a possible D gene (5 bases). Trimming removed 7 bases from V and 4 bases from J, with 24 bases in between. CDR3 size: 17 residues. Germline CDR1 LNHDA, CDR2 SQIVND (reference sequence). The CDR3 DNA reads as TGTGCCAGTAAAACATCGTGGGCTAGCAGGCGTGCAGATACGCAGTATTTT. This sequence encodes CASKTSWASRRADTQYF.

The chain is built from TRBV29-1 and TRBJ2-6, with D perhaps matching TRBD2 (5 bases). Germline-derived CDR1 and CDR2 are SQVTM and ANQGSEA. The CDR3 runs 14 residues. The V gene lost 2 bases and the J gene lost 10 bases, with 15 bases spanning the gap. CDR3 DNA: TGCAGCGTTGAATGGAGTGAAGGGAGAAACGTCCTGACTTTC. This encodes CSVEWSEGRNVLTF.

This clonotype occurred many times. The chain carries TRBV7-2 and TRBJ2-3, with no clear D. The V end was cut by 6 bases, the J end by 9 bases, with 16 bases between. The CDR3 is made up of 13 amino acids. Germline CDR1 SGHTA, CDR2 FQGNSA. CDR3 DNA sequence: TGTGCCAGCAGACTCCGGTTTGTCCCAACGCAGTATTTT. Encoded protein: CASRLRFVPTQYF.

This clonotype was found many times. V is TRBV5-6 and J is TRBJ1-2, with 8 bases that match TRBD1. This CDR3 has 15 residues. CDR1 and CDR2 from the germline V gene are SGHDT and YYEEEE. The J segment lost 4 bases and the V segment lost 7 bases, leaving 12 bases of the junction unmatched. The CDR3 coding sequence is TGTGCCAGCGGCGCGTCGGGACAGGTTCTCTATGGCTACACCTTC. Protein product: CASGASGQVLYGYTF.

This clonotype was counted ten times or more. The J gene is TRBJ1-1, the V gene TRBV3-1; D possibly corresponds to TRBD1 (5 bases). This CDR3 spans 13 amino acids. The V gene lost 1 base and the J gene lost 4 bases, with 7 bases spanning the gap. Germline V gene data show CDR1 as LGHDT and CDR2 as YNNKEL (reference sequence). The CDR3 DNA follows: TGTGCCAGCAGCCAAGTTAGGGGCACTGAAGCTTTCTTT. It encodes CASSQVRGTEAFF.

The chain combines TRBV6-1 with TRBJ2-7, with 9 nucleotides matching TRBD1. This CDR3 is built from 15 residues. CDR1 and CDR2 from the germline V gene are MNHNS and SASEGT. J gave up 3 bases and V 0 bases, and 3 bases lay outside the gene matches. The CDR3 region has the DNA TGTGCCAGCAGTGAAGCCGGGACAGGGTACTACGAGCAGTACTTC. Amino acid sequence: CASSEAGTGYYEQYF.

This clonotype has ten or more counts. The V gene is TRBV28, the J gene TRBJ2-7; no definite D call. CDR3 length: 11 amino acids. Trimming cost V 8 bases and J 0 bases, with 5 bases left between them. In germline, CDR1 is MDHEN, CDR2 SYDVKM. CDR3 residues: CASADSYEQYF. The CDR3 bases are TGTGCCAGCGCTGACTCCTACGAGCAGTACTTC.

Many counts were recorded for this clonotype. The genes are TRBV2 and TRBJ2-7, with 11 bases aligning to TRBD2. V dropped 5 bases and J dropped 6; count of bases not matched to a gene: 6. The CDR3 spans 14 residues. Germline V gives CDR1 SNHLY, CDR2 FYNNEI. This CDR3 is CASSTLAGASEQYF. CDR3 bases: TGTGCCAGCAGTACACTAGCGGGAGCCAGCGAGCAGTACTTC.

V gene TRBV6-2 or TRBV6-3 combines with J gene TRBJ2-1; D gene uncertain. Trimming cost V 6 bases and J 4 bases, with 10 bases left between them. The CDR3 spans 13 residues. The germline V gene encodes CDR1 MNHEY and CDR2 SVGEGT. The CDR3 spells CASSPTHYNEQFF. CDR3 nucleotides: TGTGCCAGCAGCCCCACACATTACAATGAGCAGTTCTTC.